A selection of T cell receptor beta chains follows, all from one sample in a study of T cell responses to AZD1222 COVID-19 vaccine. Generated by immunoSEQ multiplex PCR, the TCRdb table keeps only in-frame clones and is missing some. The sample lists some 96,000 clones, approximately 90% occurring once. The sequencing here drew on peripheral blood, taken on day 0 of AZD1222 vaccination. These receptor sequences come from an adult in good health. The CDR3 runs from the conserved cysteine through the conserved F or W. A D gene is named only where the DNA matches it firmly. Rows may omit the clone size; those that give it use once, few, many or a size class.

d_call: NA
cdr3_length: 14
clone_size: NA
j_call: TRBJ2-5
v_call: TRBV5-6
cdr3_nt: TGTGCCAGCAGCCCCACTAGGGACGGAGAGACCCAGTACTTC
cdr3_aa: CASSPTRDGETQYF

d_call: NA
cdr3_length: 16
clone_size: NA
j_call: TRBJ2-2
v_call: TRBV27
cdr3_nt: TGTGCCAGCAGTTTTTTCGGGACATTGAACACCGGGGAGCTGTTTTTT
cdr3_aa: CASSFFGTLNTGELFF

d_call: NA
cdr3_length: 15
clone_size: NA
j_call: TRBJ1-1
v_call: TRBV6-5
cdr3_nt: TGTGCCAGCAGGGGGCCTGGGGGCCGGAACACTGAAGCTTTCTTT
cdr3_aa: CASRGPGGRNTEAFF

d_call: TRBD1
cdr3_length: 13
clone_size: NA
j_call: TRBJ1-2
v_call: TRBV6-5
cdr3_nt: TGTGCCAGCAAGGGGGCGGCGGACTATGGCTACACCTTC
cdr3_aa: CASKGAADYGYTF

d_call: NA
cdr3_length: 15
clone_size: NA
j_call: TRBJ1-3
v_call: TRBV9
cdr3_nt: TGTGCCAGCAGCGTAACCGAGATCTCTGGAAACACCATATATTTT
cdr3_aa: CASSVTEISGNTIYF

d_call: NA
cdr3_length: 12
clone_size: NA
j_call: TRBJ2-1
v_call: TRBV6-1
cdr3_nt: TGTGCCAGCAGTGAAAACAGCAATGAGCAGTTCTTC
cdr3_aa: CASSENSNEQFF

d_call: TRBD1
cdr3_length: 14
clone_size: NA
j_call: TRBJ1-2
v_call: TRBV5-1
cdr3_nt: TGCGCCAGCAAAATGGGGGACAGAAACTATGGCTACACCTTC
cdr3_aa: CASKMGDRNYGYTF

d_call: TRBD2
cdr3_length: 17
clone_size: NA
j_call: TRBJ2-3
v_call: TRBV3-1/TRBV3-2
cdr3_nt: TGTGCCAGCAGCCAAGATGAGCCGACTAGCATAACAGATACGCAGTATTTT
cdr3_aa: CASSQDEPTSITDTQYF

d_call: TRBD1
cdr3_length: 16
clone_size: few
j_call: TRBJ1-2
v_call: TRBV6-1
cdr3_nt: TGTGCCAGCAGTGAAGTCTTACAGGGGCCAGGGTATGGCTACACCTTC
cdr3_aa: CASSEVLQGPGYGYTF

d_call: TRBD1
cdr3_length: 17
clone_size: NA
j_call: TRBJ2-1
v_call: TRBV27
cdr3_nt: TGTGCCAGCAGTTTCTCGGCCGGGACAGGGGGTTACAATGAGCAGTTCTTC
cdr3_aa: CASSFSAGTGGYNEQFF

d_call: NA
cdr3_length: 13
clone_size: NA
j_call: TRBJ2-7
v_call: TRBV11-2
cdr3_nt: TGTGCCAGCAGCTTGGACAGCTCCTACGAGCAGTACTTC
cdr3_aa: CASSLDSSYEQYF

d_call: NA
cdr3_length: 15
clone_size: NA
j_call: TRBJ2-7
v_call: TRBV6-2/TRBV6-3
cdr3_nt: TGTGCCAGCAGTTACGGTAGGGCCAGGATATACGAGCAGTACTTC
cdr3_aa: CASSYGRARIYEQYF

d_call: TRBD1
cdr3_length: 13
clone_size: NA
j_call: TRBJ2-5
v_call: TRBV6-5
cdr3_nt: TGTGCCAGCAGAGGGGGACAGGTAGAGACCCAGTACTTC
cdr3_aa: CASRGGQVETQYF

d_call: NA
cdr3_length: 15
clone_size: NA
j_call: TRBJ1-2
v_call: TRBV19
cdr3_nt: TGTGCCAGTAGTCAAGAGAGGGGAGGTAACTATGGCTACACCTTC
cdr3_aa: CASSQERGGNYGYTF

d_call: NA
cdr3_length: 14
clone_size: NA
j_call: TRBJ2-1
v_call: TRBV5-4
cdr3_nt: TGTGCCAGCAGCAGGAGGGACGGAAACAATGAGCAGTTCTTC
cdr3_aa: CASSRRDGNNEQFF

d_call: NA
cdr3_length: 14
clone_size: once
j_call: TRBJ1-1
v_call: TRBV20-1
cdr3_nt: TGCAGTGCTAGTTCGGGAAATATGAACACTGAAGCTTTCTTT
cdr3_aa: CSASSGNMNTEAFF

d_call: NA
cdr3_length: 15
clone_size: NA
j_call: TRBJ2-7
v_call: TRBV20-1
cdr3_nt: TGCAGTGCTAGTTTTGGATCGGGGGGCTACTACGAGCAGTACTTC
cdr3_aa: CSASFGSGGYYEQYF

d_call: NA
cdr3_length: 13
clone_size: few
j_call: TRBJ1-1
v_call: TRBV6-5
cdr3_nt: TGTGCCAGCTTAGAACGAGAGAACACTGAAGCTTTCTTT
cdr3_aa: CASLERENTEAFF

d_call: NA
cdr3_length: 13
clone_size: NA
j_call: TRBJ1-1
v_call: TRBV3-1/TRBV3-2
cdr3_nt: TGTGCCAGCAGCCAAGGCGGGAACACTGAAGCTTTCTTT
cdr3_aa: CASSQGGNTEAFF

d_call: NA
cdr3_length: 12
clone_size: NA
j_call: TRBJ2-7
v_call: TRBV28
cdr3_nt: TGTGCCAGCAGTCCAGAGAACTACGAGCAGTACTTC
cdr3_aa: CASSPENYEQYF

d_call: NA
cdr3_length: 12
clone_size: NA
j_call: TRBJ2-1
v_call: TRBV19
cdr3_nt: TGTGCCAGTACATCTAGGGGCCTTGAGCAGTTCTTC
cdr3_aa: CASTSRGLEQFF

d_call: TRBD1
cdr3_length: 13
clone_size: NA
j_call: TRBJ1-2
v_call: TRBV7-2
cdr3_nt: TGTGCCAGCAGCTCAAGACAGGGTGGAGGCTACACCTTC
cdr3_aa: CASSSRQGGGYTF

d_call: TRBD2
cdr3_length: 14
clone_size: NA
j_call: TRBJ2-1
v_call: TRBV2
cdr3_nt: TGTGCCACTCCGTCGGGGCGGGAGAAGGGTGAGCAGTTCTTC
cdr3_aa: CATPSGREKGEQFF

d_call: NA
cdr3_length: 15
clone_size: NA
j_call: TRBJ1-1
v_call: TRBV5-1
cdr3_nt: TGCGCCAGCAGCTTGGCCTTGACCTTGAACACTGAAGCTTTCTTT
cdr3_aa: CASSLALTLNTEAFF

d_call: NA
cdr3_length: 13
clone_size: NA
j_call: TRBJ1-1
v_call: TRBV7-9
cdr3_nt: TGTGCCAGCAGCTTGAGACGGGACACTGAAGCTTTCTTT
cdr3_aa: CASSLRRDTEAFF

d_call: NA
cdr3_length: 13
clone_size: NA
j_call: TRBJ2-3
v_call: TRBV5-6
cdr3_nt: TGTGCCAGCAGCTCCATCTCCACAGATACGCAGTATTTT
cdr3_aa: CASSSISTDTQYF

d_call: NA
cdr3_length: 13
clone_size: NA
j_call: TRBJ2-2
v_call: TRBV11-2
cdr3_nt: TGTGCCAGCAGCTTAGTGGTGGTCGGGGAGCTGTTTTTT
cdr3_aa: CASSLVVVGELFF

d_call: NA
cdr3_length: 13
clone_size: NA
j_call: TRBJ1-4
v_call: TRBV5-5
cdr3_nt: TGTGCCAGCAGCTTGGAGACAGACGAAAAACTGTTTTTT
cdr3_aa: CASSLETDEKLFF

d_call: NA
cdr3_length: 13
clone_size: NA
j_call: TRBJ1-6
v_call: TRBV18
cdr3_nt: TGTGCCAGCTCACTTGACAGTTTGGGATCCCTCCACTTT
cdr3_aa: CASSLDSLGSLHF

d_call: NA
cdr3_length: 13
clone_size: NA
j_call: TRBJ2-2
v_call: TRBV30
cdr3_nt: TGTGCCTGGAGGCAGGGGAACACCGGGGAGCTGTTTTTT
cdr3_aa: CAWRQGNTGELFF

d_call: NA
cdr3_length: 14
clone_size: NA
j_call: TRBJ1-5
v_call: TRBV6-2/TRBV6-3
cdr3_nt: TGTGCCAGCAGTTACTCGATAACGGCTCAGCCCCAGCATTTT
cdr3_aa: CASSYSITAQPQHF

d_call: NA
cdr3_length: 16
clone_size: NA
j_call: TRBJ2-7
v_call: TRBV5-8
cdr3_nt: TGTGCCAGCAGCTTGGTAGGGACAATTTCCTCCTACGAGCAGTACTTC
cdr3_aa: CASSLVGTISSYEQYF

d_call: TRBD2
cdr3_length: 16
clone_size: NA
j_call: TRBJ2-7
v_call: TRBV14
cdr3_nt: TGTGCCAGCAGCCAAAGAGCCAGCGGGACCACCTACGAGCAGTACTTC
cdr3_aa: CASSQRASGTTYEQYF

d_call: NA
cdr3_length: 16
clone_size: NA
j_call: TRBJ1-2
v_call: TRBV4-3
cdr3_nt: TGCGCCAGCAGCCATCTGGCGGGGGGGGCTAACTATGGCTACACCTTC
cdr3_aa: CASSHLAGGANYGYTF

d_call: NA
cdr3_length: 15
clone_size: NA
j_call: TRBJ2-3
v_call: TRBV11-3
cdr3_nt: TGTGCCAGCAGCTTACGGGCGTGGGGGACAGATACGCAGTATTTT
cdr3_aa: CASSLRAWGTDTQYF

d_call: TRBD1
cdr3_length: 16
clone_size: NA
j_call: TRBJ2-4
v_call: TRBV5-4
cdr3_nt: TGTGCCAGCAGCTTGCCGACAGGGGTAGCCAAAAACATTCAGTACTTC
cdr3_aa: CASSLPTGVAKNIQYF

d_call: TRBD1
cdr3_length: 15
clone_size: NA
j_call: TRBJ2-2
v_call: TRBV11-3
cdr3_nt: TGTGCCAGCAGCTTGACGGACAGGGGCACCGGGGAGCTGTTTTTT
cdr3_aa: CASSLTDRGTGELFF

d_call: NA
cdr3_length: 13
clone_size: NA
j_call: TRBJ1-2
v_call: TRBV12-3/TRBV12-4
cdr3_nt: TGTGCCACCTACATGACAGCGAACTATGGCTACACCTTC
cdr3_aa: CATYMTANYGYTF

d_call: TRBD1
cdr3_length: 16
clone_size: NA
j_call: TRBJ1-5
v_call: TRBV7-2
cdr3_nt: TGTGCCAGCAGCTTAGGGGACAGGGTGCGTTATCAGCCCCAGCATTTT
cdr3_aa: CASSLGDRVRYQPQHF

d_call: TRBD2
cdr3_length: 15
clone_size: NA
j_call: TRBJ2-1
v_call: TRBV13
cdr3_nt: TGTGCCAGCAGCTTAGCTCTAGCGGGGGGTAATGAGCAGTTCTTC
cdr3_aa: CASSLALAGGNEQFF

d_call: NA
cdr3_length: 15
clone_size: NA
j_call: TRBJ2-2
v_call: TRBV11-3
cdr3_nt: TGTGCCAGCAGCCCAAACGTTGCAGGAACCGGGGAGCTGTTTTTT
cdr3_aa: CASSPNVAGTGELFF

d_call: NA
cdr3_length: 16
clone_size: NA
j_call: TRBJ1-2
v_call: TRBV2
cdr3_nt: TGTGCCAGCAGTGGGACAGAGCGCTCCCATTCACGTGGCTACACCTTC
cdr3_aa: CASSGTERSHSRGYTF

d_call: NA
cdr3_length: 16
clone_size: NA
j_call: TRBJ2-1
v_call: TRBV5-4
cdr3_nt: TGTGCCAGCAGCTTAGGTGGGCCGAGCGGGCACAATGAGCAGTTCTTC
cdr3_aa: CASSLGGPSGHNEQFF

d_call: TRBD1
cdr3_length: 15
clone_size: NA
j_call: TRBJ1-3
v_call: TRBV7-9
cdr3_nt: TGTGCCAGCAGCTTAGGACAGGGAGAGAGTCTCACCATATATTTT
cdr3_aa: CASSLGQGESLTIYF

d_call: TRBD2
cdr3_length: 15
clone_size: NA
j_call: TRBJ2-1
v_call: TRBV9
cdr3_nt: TGTGCCAGCAGCGATAGCGGGAGCGGCTACAATGAGCAGTTCTTC
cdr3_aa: CASSDSGSGYNEQFF

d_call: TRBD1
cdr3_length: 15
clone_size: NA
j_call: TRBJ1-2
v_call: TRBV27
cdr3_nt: TGTGCCAGCAGTTCGGGACAGGGGGCACACTATGGCTACACCTTC
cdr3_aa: CASSSGQGAHYGYTF

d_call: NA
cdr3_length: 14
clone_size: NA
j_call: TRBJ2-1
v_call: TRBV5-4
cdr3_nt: TGTGCCAGCAGCTCGCAGGGGAAGTACAATGAGCAGTTCTTC
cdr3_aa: CASSSQGKYNEQFF

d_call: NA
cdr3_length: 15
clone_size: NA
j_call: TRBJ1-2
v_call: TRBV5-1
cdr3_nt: TGCGCCAGCAGCTCCTCCGGGAGGAGGGAGGATGGCTACACCTTC
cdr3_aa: CASSSSGRREDGYTF